The 29 T cell receptor beta chains presented below share a single source sample, sequenced in a study of blood T cells in healthy people across ages. A second about 6 to 12 cycle PCR used barcoded and J-beta primers. In TCRdb, the 5' RACE reads were re-called with MiXCR into one record per CDR3 protein. In the table there are around 1.5 million distinct CDR3 sequences, around 59% of which are singletons. The sequenced sample was blood. The source of these receptors is a young man in good health.

This clonotype turned up a few times. The V call is TRBV10-3, the J call TRBJ2-3, with 8 bases that match TRBD2. V was pared by 7 bases and J by 5 bases, with 8 bases of the junction left unmatched. This CDR3 is built from 14 residues. Per germline, CDR1 ENHRY and CDR2 SYGVKD. CDR3 amino acids: CAITATSVRDTQYF. The DNA of the CDR3 is TGTGCCATCACGGCGACTAGCGTGAGAGATACGCAGTATTTT.

This chain connects TRBV9 to TRBJ1-1; D remains ambiguous. CDR1 SGDLS and CDR2 YYNGEE come from the germline V gene. V lost 3 bases to trimming and J lost 0 bases, with 6 bases between them. CDR3 size: 13 residues. CDR3 amino acids: CASSAVMNTEAFF. The CDR3 bases are TGTGCCAGCAGCGCAGTGATGAACACTGAAGCTTTCTTT. Full variable domain (missing parts from reference TRBV9 and TRBJ1-1): DSGVTQTPKHLITATGQRVTLRCSPRSGDLSVYWYQQSLDQGLQFLIQYYNGEERAKGNILERFSAQQFPDLHSELNLSSLELGDSALYFCASSAVMNTEAFFGQGTRLTVV.

The genes are TRBV27 and TRBJ1-2, with a tentative D call TRBD1 (5 bases). CDR3 size: 15 residues. Germline V CDR1 and CDR2: MNHEY, SMNVEV (reference sequence). With 2 bases removed from V and 4 bases from J, the gap between germline ends came to 14 bases. CDR3 in DNA: TGTGCCAGCAGTTTAGCAAGTTCAGGGATCTATGGCTACACCTTC. This encodes CASSLASSGIYGYTF.

The chain combines TRBV10-1 with TRBJ1-2, with D tentatively TRBD1 (5 bases). The CDR3 totals 16 residues. Looked up from germline, CDR1 is WNHNN and CDR2 is SYGVQD (reference sequence). V lost 0 bases and J lost 7, with 18 bases in between. The CDR3 DNA follows: TGCGCCAGCAGTGAGTCGGCCTCCCCGACAGTCGGTGGCTACACCTTC. Residues: CASSESASPTVGGYTF.

This chain connects TRBV5-1 to TRBJ1-1; D ambiguous. The CDR3 contains 14 residues. Trimming cost V 2 bases and J 7 bases, with 15 bases left between them. Germline CDR1 is SGHRS and CDR2 is YFSETQ. The CDR3 nucleotides read TGCGCCAGCAGCTTCGCGCCCCCGAACGGTGAAGCTTTCTTT. This translates into CASSFAPPNGEAFF.

This clonotype was recorded a few times. The rearrangement links TRBV2 to TRBJ2-3; a possible D gene is TRBD2 (6 bases). The CDR3 contains 17 residues. The ends were cut back, 3 bases at V and 2 bases at J, with 18 bases in the middle. CDR1 SNHLY and CDR2 FYNNEI come from the germline V gene. CDR3 DNA: TGTGCCAGCAGTGATTTTCCCGGTCTAGCGAACACAGATACGCAGTATTTT. It yields the protein CASSDFPGLANTDTQYF.

This chain joins TRBV9 and TRBJ2-3, with D possibly being TRBD2 (5 bases). CDR3 length: 14 residues. Germline CDR1 and CDR2: SGDLS and YYNGEE. Trimming took 4 bases from V and 2 from J, leaving 11 bases between them. CDR3 residues: CASSPAVPTDTQYF. The CDR3 DNA is TGTGCCAGCAGCCCAGCGGTCCCCACAGATACGCAGTATTTT. Variable domain in full (rest from reference TRBV9 and TRBJ2-3): DSGVTQTPKHLITATGQRVTLRCSPRSGDLSVYWYQQSLDQGLQFLIQYYNGEERAKGNILERFSAQQFPDLHSELNLSSLELGDSALYFCASSPAVPTDTQYFGPGTRLTVL.

This clonotype was observed a handful of times. The chain combines TRBV6-1 with TRBJ2-7; D is uncertain. Trimming pared 2 bases from V and 4 bases from J, leaving 12 bases between. This CDR3 has 14 residues. Germline lookup yields CDR1 MNHNS and CDR2 SASEGT. CDR3 protein: CASSESGFGYEQYF. The CDR3 nucleotides read TGTGCCAGCAGTGAATCTGGGTTTGGGTACGAGCAGTACTTC.

The chain recombines TRBV20-1 with TRBJ1-1, with a weak D call TRBD1 (5 bases). Between the trimmed V and J ends, which lost 3 bases and 8 bases, there was a span of 13 bases. Germline V gene sequence: CDR1 DFQATT, CDR2 SNEGSKA (reference sequence). This CDR3 is built from 12 residues. The CDR3 DNA follows: TGCAGTGCTAGGGGGCGGGATCTCGAAGCTTTCTTT. Translated: CSARGRDLEAFF.

The V gene is TRBV5-5, the J gene TRBJ2-7; no firm D call. Germline assignment: CDR1 SGHKS and CDR2 YYEKEE (reference sequence). V lost 2 bases and J 0 bases, leaving 12 bases between the germline ends. This CDR3 is built from 15 residues. The CDR3 protein is CASSLAGASSYEQYF. CDR3 bases: TGTGCCAGCAGCTTAGCAGGAGCCAGCTCCTACGAGCAGTACTTC.

The chain carries TRBV4-1 and TRBJ2-7, with 12 bases matching TRBD2. The CDR3 sequence is 14 residues long. With 8 bases clipped from V and 3 bases from J, the junction kept 5 bases outside the gene matches. Germline V gene sequence: CDR1 MGHRA, CDR2 YSYEKL. The CDR3 region has the DNA TGCGCCAGCGGAGGACTAGCGGGGAACTACGAGCAGTACTTC. Amino acid sequence: CASGGLAGNYEQYF.

A few counts support this clonotype. The chain is built from TRBV4-1 and TRBJ1-2; D is unresolved. CDR1 and CDR2 from the germline V gene are MGHRA and YSYEKL. Trimming removed 4 bases from V and 3 bases from J, with 18 bases in between. This CDR3 region has 16 residues. The CDR3 region is CASSLLFVLADYGYTF. The CDR3 region has the DNA TGCGCCAGCAGCCTACTCTTTGTGCTTGCTGACTATGGCTACACCTTC.

The chain joins TRBV20-1 to TRBJ2-3, with D maybe TRBD2 (6 bases). Germline loops: CDR1 DFQATT, CDR2 SNEGSKA (reference sequence). The CDR3 runs to 15 residues. With 2 bases removed from V and 2 bases from J, the gap between germline ends came to 14 bases. The CDR3 nucleotides are TGCAGTGCTAGACCGATCGCGGGATTCACAGATACGCAGTATTTT. This encodes CSARPIAGFTDTQYF.

The rearrangement links TRBV7-9 to TRBJ2-5; a possible D gene is TRBD2 (5 bases). The CDR3 runs 14 residues. Trimming shortened V by 1 base and J by 4 bases, and 10 bases separated the two germline ends. Germline loops: CDR1 SEHNR, CDR2 FQNEAQ (reference sequence). CDR3 sequence (DNA): TGTGCCAGCAGCTTAGATTGGAGCGGAGAGACCCAGTACTTC. Amino acid sequence: CASSLDWSGETQYF.

Here the CDR3 DNA reads TGCGCCAGCGGTCTCCACCCCGGGACTAGCGACAATGAGCAGTTCTTC. As protein: CASGLHPGTSDNEQFF. The rearrangement uses TRBV4-1 and TRBJ2-1, with 10 bases aligning to TRBD2. From germline, CDR1 is MGHRA and CDR2 YSYEKL. The CDR3 consists of 16 residues. V lost 8 bases to trimming and J lost 5 bases; unmatched junction nucleotides: 12.

For the CDR3, the DNA is TGTGCCACCAGCAGAGATCACTGGACAGCCGGTACCTACGAGCAGTACTTC. This translates into CATSRDHWTAGTYEQYF. This rearrangement joins TRBV15 to TRBJ2-7, with D possibly matching TRBD1 (6 bases). The CDR3 sequence is 17 residues long. Per the germline V gene, CDR1 is LNHNV and CDR2 is YYDKDF (reference sequence). V was clipped by 0 bases and J by 2 bases, with 17 bases between them.

The V gene is TRBV20-1, the J gene TRBJ2-1; 8 bases match TRBD2. The J segment lost 4 bases and the V segment lost 4 bases, leaving 3 bases of the junction unmatched. CDR3 length: 13 amino acids. CDR1 and CDR2 from the germline V gene are DFQATT and SNEGSKA (reference sequence). The DNA of the CDR3 is TGCAGTGCTAAAGCGGGGGAGTACAATGAGCAGTTCTTC. It is translated as CSAKAGEYNEQFF.

The CDR3 DNA reads TGCGCCAGCAGCCAAATGGGGCTAGCGGGGGAGTACGAGCAGTACTTC. Encoded protein: CASSQMGLAGEYEQYF. The V call is TRBV4-3, the J call TRBJ2-7; 10 nucleotides agree with TRBD2. This CDR3 is 16 amino acids long. Germline V gene lookup returns CDR1 LGHNA and CDR2 YSLEER. Trimming removed 2 bases from V and 4 bases from J; junction bases left unmatched: 8.

This chain connects TRBV5-6 to TRBJ2-5; the D is unclear. Between the trimmed V and J ends, which lost 3 bases and 5 bases, there was a span of 14 bases. The V gene's germline CDR1 is SGHDT and CDR2 YYEEEE. The CDR3 has 14 residues. The CDR3 reads CASSWTLLGETQYF. The CDR3 bases are TGTGCCAGCAGCTGGACCCTTCTGGGGGAGACCCAGTACTTC.

The chain couples TRBV10-3 to TRBJ2-1; tentative D call: TRBD1 (6 bases). The CDR3 contains 15 residues. Germline CDR1 reads ENHRY; CDR2 reads SYGVKD. V gave up 8 bases and J gave up 5 bases, with 19 bases separating them. The DNA of the CDR3 is TGTGCCATCGGGGAACAGGGTCGAACCAACAATGAGCAGTTCTTC. Translated: CAIGEQGRTNNEQFF.

The chain employs TRBV29-1 and TRBJ2-1, with a possible D match to TRBD1 (5 bases). Germline CDR1 and CDR2: SQVTM and ANQGSEA. The V end lost 1 base, the J end lost 5 bases, and 12 bases lay between the germline ends. There are 14 residues in the CDR3. The CDR3 sequence: CSVEGRVGHNEQFF. The CDR3 nucleotides read TGCAGCGTTGAAGGCAGGGTGGGTCACAATGAGCAGTTCTTC.

The genes are TRBV3-1 and TRBJ1-1; D call uncertain. The CDR3 is 12 residues long. Germline CDR1 LGHDT, CDR2 YNNKEL (reference sequence). V gave up 2 bases and J gave up 8 bases, with 9 bases separating them. CDR3 DNA: TGTGCCAGCAGCCAATGGAAACAGGAAGCTTTCTTT. This translates into CASSQWKQEAFF.

This chain connects TRBV7-8 to TRBJ2-7; D not resolved. The germline gives CDR1 SGHVS, CDR2 FQNEAQ. V was clipped by 5 bases and J by 2 bases, with 19 bases between them. The CDR3 has 16 amino acids. The CDR3 region is CASSTPTGLSAYEQYF. The CDR3 bases are TGTGCCAGCAGCACCCCAACCGGGCTCAGTGCCTACGAGCAGTACTTC.

The genes are TRBV7-9 and TRBJ1-6; no reliable D call. Trimming took 5 bases from V and 7 from J, leaving 3 bases between them. Germline CDR1 is SEHNR and CDR2 is FQNEAQ (reference sequence). The CDR3 contains 11 residues. The DNA of the CDR3 is TGTGCCAGCAGCCACAATTCACCCCTCCACTTT. Translated, it gives CASSHNSPLHF.

The chain couples TRBV5-1 to TRBJ2-5; D is possibly TRBD1 (6 bases). Germline loops: CDR1 SGHRS, CDR2 YFSETQ. Trimming removed 2 bases at V and 11 bases at J, with 19 bases between. The CDR3 is made up of 14 amino acids. The CDR3 loop is CASSLTYRDNEQYF. CDR3 in DNA: TGCGCCAGCAGCTTAACTTACCGGGACAATGAGCAGTACTTC.

The V gene is TRBV6-6, the J gene TRBJ2-1, with 8 bases that match TRBD2. The trim removed 10 bases at V and 6 bases at J, leaving 14 bases unmatched. The CDR3 is 15 amino acids. CDR1 and CDR2 from the germline V gene are MNHNY and SVGAGI (reference sequence). CDR3 nucleotides: TGTGCCACTACACGGGGTAGCGGGGTAGTCAATGAGCAGTTCTTC. It yields the protein CATTRGSGVVNEQFF.

The chain carries TRBV7-6 and TRBJ2-1; TRBD2 matches at 7 bases. Losses at the gene ends were 0 bases for V and 6 bases for J; bases not matched to a gene: 8. CDR1 is SGHVS, CDR2 FNYEAQ, per germline. The CDR3 totals 16 residues. For the CDR3, the DNA is TGTGCCAGCAGCTTAGCGGCGGGGAGGGCGGGCAATGAGCAGTTCTTC. This codes for CASSLAAGRAGNEQFF.

V gene TRBV29-1 combines with J gene TRBJ1-1; D is unresolved. The V gene lost 2 bases and the J gene lost 0 bases, with 10 bases spanning the gap. CDR1 and CDR2 from the germline V gene are SQVTM and ANQGSEA. This CDR3 contains 14 residues. CDR3 amino acids: CSVERHIMNTEAFF. CDR3 bases: TGCAGCGTTGAACGGCATATTATGAACACTGAAGCTTTCTTT.

The gene calls are TRBV11-2 and TRBJ2-1; D not resolved. This CDR3 has 13 residues. The V and J ends lost 4 bases and 9 bases respectively, with 13 bases between them. CDR1 SGHAT and CDR2 FQNNGV come from the germline V gene. As DNA, the CDR3 is TGTGCCAGCAGCTCGTCTTCTAGGATTGAGCAGTTCTTC. Protein: CASSSSSRIEQFF.